This paragraph reports one TCR beta chain. As yet, its antigen is unknown. There are 12 residues in the CDR3. CD45RO-CCR7+CD27+CD95- characterized naive CD8+ T cells. The data are from a study of CXCR3-negative and CXCR3-positive naive CD8 T cells. Study-wide results and caveats: Comparison of naive cells showed more hydrophobic TRB CDR3s in CXCR3-positive than in CXCR3-negative naive cells.

TRB cDNA libraries were made by UMI-labeled 5' RACE. One entry per CDR3 protein, without DNA, is what TCRdb gives after re-calling the 5' RACE reads. Its clone listing holds 120,000 or so distinct CDR3 sequences. The sequence was obtained from a human donor in good health. Some clones in this sample may be carry-over from other donors' samples. The material sequenced was naive CXCR3+ CD8+ T cells from blood. Subset denoted: CD45RO-CCR7+CD27+CD95- naive CD8+ T cells expressing CXCR3 (TNR3+). V gene TRBV12-3 or TRBV12-4 combines with J gene TRBJ1-1. The CDR3 protein is CASSPWDTEAFF.